The TCR beta chain described here comes from a study of cytomegalovirus exposure and HLA in healthy donors. PCR primers comprised 60 Vbeta and 13 Jbeta primers. Some clones are missing from TCRdb's copy, which holds only in-frame ones; the method was immunoSEQ multiplex PCR. The repertoire holds roughly 130,000 clones, with around 84% as singletons. Overall study findings and caveats: TCR beta chains numbering more than 150 were designated cytomegalovirus-associated. Some segments of the V type, notably TRBV6-2 and TRBV6-3, were excluded as indistinguishable.

This CDR3 comprises 13 residues. V gave up 8 bases and J gave up 0 bases, with 11 bases separating them. CDR1 and CDR2 (germline): LNHDA, SQIVND (reference sequence). As for this clone: What it binds is unknown.

The V gene is TRBV19, the J gene TRBJ2-7; a weak D match, TRBD2 (6 bases). The receptor's source is a man aged 50 to 60 in good health and CMV-seronegative. The sequenced material came from PBMCs. The CDR3 bases are TGTGCCAGTGGCCGGGACTCCTCCTACGAGCAGTACTTC. Its translation is CASGRDSSYEQYF.